This T cell receptor (beta chain) appears in the sequencing data of a study of shared clonotypes between healthy human individuals. Regarding the study as a whole: Rarefaction gave evidence that sorted-subset sequencing remained incomplete despite large depth.

Notes on this clone: Its antigen is not known.

Template for every sorted-subset replicate PCR totaled around 200 ng DNA, 30,000 to 35,000 T cell genomes. Sequencing used immunoSEQ multiplex PCR; TCRdb keeps in-frame clones, though not all of them. The table shows some 1.4 million clones, with around 97% occurring only once. Germline V CDR1 and CDR2: MNHNS, SASEGT. CDR3 length: 15 amino acids. V gave up 2 bases and J gave up 2 bases, with 13 bases separating them. This TCR was recovered from a man younger than 40 in good health. The sequencing sample was made of naive CD4+ T cells sorted from blood. Stated subset: CD45RA+ positively selected. J is TRBJ2-7 and V is TRBV6-1; maybe TRBD1 (5 bases). The CDR3 loop reads CASSEYPGRTYEQYF. The CDR3 DNA is TGTGCCAGCAGTGAATACCCAGGGCGAACCTACGAGCAGTACTTC.